Each of the 16 T cell receptor beta chains below was sequenced from the same sample in a study of CD8+CD57+ T cells in acquired aplastic anemia. Patients sequenced had flow cytometry evidence of CD8+CD57+ cell expansion. Genomic DNA served as template for TCR beta VDJ and CDR3 profiling. TCRdb recomputed calls from the reads with MiXCR, one row per CDR3 protein. The sample shows about 160,000 distinct CDR3 sequences, around 50% of them seen only once. Source material: sorted CD4+, CD8+, or CD8+CD57+ T cells (not recorded which) from PBMCs. The receptors originated from a human donor with aplastic anemia.

Comment on this clonotype: Just one base apart from a much larger clone, this may be a read error. The CDR3 sequence: CSARTLLGGELFF. CDR3 nucleotide sequence: TGCAGTGCTAGAACTCTTCTAGGCGGGGAGCTGTTTTTT. This chain connects TRBV20-1 to TRBJ2-2; D is undetermined. V was shortened by 2 bases and J by 7 bases, with 11 bases between the two germline ends. The CDR3 runs to 13 residues. In germline, CDR1 is DFQATT, CDR2 SNEGSKA (reference sequence).

This clonotype has a handful of counts. The CDR3 is CASRSQIRVSNQPQHF. CDR3 bases: TGTGCCAGCAGATCTCAGATCAGGGTAAGCAATCAGCCCCAGCATTTT. The genes are TRBV28 and TRBJ1-5; D might be TRBD1 (5 bases). Trimming shortened V by 6 bases and J by 1 base, and 16 bases separated the two germline ends. This CDR3 is 16 amino acids long. Germline-derived CDR1 and CDR2 are MDHEN and SYDVKM.

The sample holds one count of this clonotype. This chain links TRBV6-2 or TRBV6-3 with TRBJ2-7; 7 bases are shared with TRBD1. Germline V gene data show CDR1 as MNHEY and CDR2 as SVGEGT. Trimming cost V 5 bases and J 5 bases; bases outside gene matches: 6. CDR3 length: 13 amino acids. The CDR3 bases are TGTGCCAGCAGTGACAGGGTAACCCACGAGCAGTACTTC. It is translated as CASSDRVTHEQYF.

In its sample, this clonotype was seen once. V is TRBV29-1 and J is TRBJ2-6; D is unclear. This CDR3 comprises 15 residues. Per the germline V gene, CDR1 is SQVTM and CDR2 is ANQGSEA. V was cut by 5 bases and J by 0 bases, with 11 bases left in between. The CDR3 DNA reads TGCAGCGTTCTCGATCCTGGCTCTGGGGCCAACGTCCTGACTTTC. It yields the protein CSVLDPGSGANVLTF.

The V call is TRBV28, the J call TRBJ1-1; D call uncertain. This CDR3 contains 15 residues. Germline V CDR1 and CDR2: MDHEN, SYDVKM. Trimming took off 8 bases at V and 2 bases at J, with 18 bases between the two ends. DNA of the CDR3: TGTGCCAGCGCACGCGGGAGGGCACTAAACACTGAAGCTTTCTTT. This sequence encodes CASARGRALNTEAFF.

This clonotype was observed many times. The chain combines TRBV20-1 with TRBJ2-2; 11 nucleotides line up with TRBD2. The germline gives CDR1 DFQATT, CDR2 SNEGSKA (reference sequence). J was trimmed by 14 bases and V by 0 bases; bases with no gene match: 5. The CDR3 spans 13 residues. The CDR3 DNA reads as TGCAGTGCTAGAGATCAACTAGCGGGAGAACTGTTTTTT. Amino acids: CSARDQLAGELFF.

This clonotype has a count of ten or more. The CDR3, as DNA: TGTGCCATCAAAGGCGACAGGGGCAACTATGGCTACACCTTC. This translates into CAIKGDRGNYGYTF. This chain links TRBV10-3 with TRBJ1-2; 8 bases map to TRBD1. CDR1 ENHRY and CDR2 SYGVKD come from the germline V gene. The CDR3 runs 14 residues. V shed 7 bases, J shed 2 bases, and the junction held 6 bases outside the gene matches.

There are a few counts of this clonotype. It may be a read error: a sequence one base away is much more abundant. The chain combines TRBV7-8 with TRBJ2-1; 9 bases line up with TRBD1. Germline V CDR1 and CDR2: SGHVS, FQNEAQ. The CDR3 consists of 11 residues. CDR3 residues: CASGEGQGIIF. CDR3 DNA: TGTGCCAGCGGCGAGGGACAGGGCATTATCTTC.

This clonotype was counted at least ten times. The CDR3 DNA reads as TGTGCCAGCAGCTTAGAGGCAGGGGGTAATCAGCCCCAGCATTTT. It yields the protein CASSLEAGGNQPQHF. The chain is built from TRBV7-2 and TRBJ1-5, with TRBD1 matching over 7 bases. The length of the CDR3 is 15 residues. Germline V gene sequence: CDR1 SGHTA, CDR2 FQGNSA. With 1 base clipped from V and 4 bases from J, the junction kept 4 bases outside the gene matches.

CDR3 nucleotides: TGTGCCAGCAGTGAATCGGGGAAATCACCCCTCCACTTT. Translating it yields CASSESGKSPLHF. The chain carries TRBV2 and TRBJ1-6; D not resolved. CDR3 length equals 13 residues. V was pared by 2 bases and J by 10 bases, with 9 bases between. Looked up from germline, CDR1 is SNHLY and CDR2 is FYNNEI.

This chain connects TRBV2 to TRBJ1-1; D gene ambiguous. CDR1 is SNHLY and CDR2 is FYNNEI in the germline V gene. This CDR3 region has 13 residues. V gave up 5 bases and J gave up 1 base, with 8 bases separating them. CDR3 nucleotide sequence: TGTGCCAGCAGTACTAACCGGAACACTGAAGCTTTCTTT. Its translation: CASSTNRNTEAFF.

This rearrangement joins TRBV30 to TRBJ1-1; 7 nucleotides match TRBD1. CDR1 GTSNPN and CDR2 SVGIG come from the germline V gene (reference sequence). V was clipped by 3 bases and J by 2 bases; unmatched bases: 3. CDR3 length: 13 amino acids. The CDR3 spells CAWSGTANTEAFF. The CDR3 DNA is TGTGCCTGGAGCGGGACAGCTAACACTGAAGCTTTCTTT.

A word on this clonotype: The CDR3 ends on some other residue instead of the conserved phenylalanine or tryptophan, so this is likely a read error. The chain joins TRBV5-1 to TRBJ2-1; D remains ambiguous. This CDR3 contains 13 residues. CDR1 SGHRS and CDR2 YFSETQ come from the germline V gene. CDR3 in amino acids: CASGLASLNEQFS. CDR3 nucleotides: TGCGCCAGCGGCTTGGCCTCGCTCAATGAGCAGTTCTCC.

On this clonotype itself: Since no conserved phenylalanine or tryptophan closes the CDR3, a read error is the likely cause. J is TRBJ2-7 and V is TRBV10-1, with 9 nucleotides matching TRBD1. CDR1 and CDR2 (germline): WNHNN, SYGVQD (reference sequence). CDR3 size: 13 residues. The J segment lost 4 bases and the V segment lost 6 bases, leaving 4 bases of the junction unmatched. The CDR3 bases are TGCGCCAGCAGGATGGGGACAGGGTACGAGCAGTACCTC. Translating it yields CASRMGTGYEQYL.

The chain joins TRBV5-4 to TRBJ2-5, with 12 nucleotides matching TRBD2. The V segment lost 1 base and the J segment 1 base; nucleotides outside the gene matches: 11. CDR1 is SGHNT and CDR2 is YYREEE in the germline V gene (reference sequence). The CDR3 totals 19 residues. The CDR3 bases are TGTGCCAGCAGCTTGTCAGGTGTGGGGACTAGCGGGCCCCAAGAGACCCAGTACTTC. As protein: CASSLSGVGTSGPQETQYF.

J is TRBJ1-3 and V is TRBV6-1; no clear D gene. This CDR3 is built from 15 residues. The V end was cut by 5 bases, the J end by 3 bases, with 14 bases between. The germline V gene encodes CDR1 MNHNS and CDR2 SASEGT. The CDR3 nucleotides read TGTGCCAGCAGTCCACGGGCATTTGGTGGAAACACCATATATTTT. Residues: CASSPRAFGGNTIYF.